The sequence of this T cell receptor (beta chain) was determined in a study of T cell repertoires in cytomegalovirus infection. Across the whole study: Evidence of both CMV infection and a matching HLA type came from public TCR beta signatures.

This CDR3 has 15 residues. Germline V gives CDR1 SGHTA, CDR2 FQGNSA. Study-wide points: Across the ex vivo response, the dominant clonotypes were HLA-C-restricted CMV-specific TCR beta clonotypes.

A remark on this clonotype: Its target is unknown. One end of the junction fails to match germline, which may point to a read error.

From the reads, TCRdb called clonotypes with MiXCR, one entry per CDR3 protein. The repertoire consists of roughly 760,000 distinct CDR3 sequences, with 35% occurring once and the leading ten covering under 3%. Sequences were obtained from PBMCs. The V call is TRBV7-2, the J call TRBJ2-7; D is unresolved. The TCR was taken from a human donor in good health (CMV status not recorded). Some clones in this sample may be carry-over from other donors' samples. The CDR3 DNA is TGTGCCAGCAGCCCCGGGTTAGGCCTCTCCTACGGGCAGTACTTC. This codes for CASSPGLGLSYGQYF.